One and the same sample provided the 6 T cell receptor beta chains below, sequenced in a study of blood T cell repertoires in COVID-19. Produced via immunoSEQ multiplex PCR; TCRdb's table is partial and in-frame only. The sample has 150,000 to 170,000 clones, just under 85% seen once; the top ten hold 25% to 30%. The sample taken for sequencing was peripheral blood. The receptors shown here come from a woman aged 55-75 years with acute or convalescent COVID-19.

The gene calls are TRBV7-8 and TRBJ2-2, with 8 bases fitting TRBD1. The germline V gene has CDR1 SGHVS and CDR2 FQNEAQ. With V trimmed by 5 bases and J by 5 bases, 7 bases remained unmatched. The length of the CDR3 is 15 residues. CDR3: CASSRGQGRTGELFF. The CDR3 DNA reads TGTGCCAGCAGCCGAGGACAGGGACGAACCGGGGAGCTGTTTTTT.

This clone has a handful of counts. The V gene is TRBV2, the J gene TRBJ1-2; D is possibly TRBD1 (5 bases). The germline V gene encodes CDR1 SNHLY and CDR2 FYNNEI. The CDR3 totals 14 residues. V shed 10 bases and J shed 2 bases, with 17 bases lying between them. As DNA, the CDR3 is TGTGCCACCAGCCCTGGCAGGGCAAACTATGGCTACACCTTC. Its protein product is CATSPGRANYGYTF. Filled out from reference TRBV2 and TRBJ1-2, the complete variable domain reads EPEVTQTPSHQVTQMGQEVILRCVPISNHLYFYWYRQILGQKVEFLVSFYNNEISEKSEIFDDQFSVERPDGSNFTLKIRSTKLEDSAMYFCATSPGRANYGYTFGSGTRLTVV.

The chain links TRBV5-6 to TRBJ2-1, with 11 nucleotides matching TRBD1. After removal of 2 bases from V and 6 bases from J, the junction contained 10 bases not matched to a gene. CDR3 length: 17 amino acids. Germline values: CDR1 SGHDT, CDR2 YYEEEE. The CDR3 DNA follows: TGTGCCAGCAGCTTTCGATCAGGGACAGGGGGTAGCAATGAGCAGTTCTTC. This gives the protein CASSFRSGTGGSNEQFF.

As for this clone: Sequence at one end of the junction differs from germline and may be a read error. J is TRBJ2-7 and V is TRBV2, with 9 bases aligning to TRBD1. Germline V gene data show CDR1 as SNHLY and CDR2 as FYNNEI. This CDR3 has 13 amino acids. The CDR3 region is CASSLQISGQGNF. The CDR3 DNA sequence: TGTGCCAGCAGTCTTCAAATTTCGGGACAGGGCAACTTC.

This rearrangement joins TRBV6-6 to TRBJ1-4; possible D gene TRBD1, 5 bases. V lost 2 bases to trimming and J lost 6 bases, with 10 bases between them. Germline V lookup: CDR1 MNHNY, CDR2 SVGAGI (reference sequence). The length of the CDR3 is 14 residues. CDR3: CASSYQGLHEKLFF. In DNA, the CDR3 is TGTGCCAGCAGTTACCAGGGATTACATGAAAAACTGTTTTTT.

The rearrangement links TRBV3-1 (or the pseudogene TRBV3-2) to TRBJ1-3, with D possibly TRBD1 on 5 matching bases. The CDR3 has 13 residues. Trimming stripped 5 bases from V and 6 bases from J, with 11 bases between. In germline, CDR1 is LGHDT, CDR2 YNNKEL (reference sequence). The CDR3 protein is CASSAQGKNTIYF. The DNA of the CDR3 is TGTGCCAGCAGCGCCCAGGGTAAAAACACCATATATTTT.